The subject of this entry is one T cell receptor (beta chain). Time point indicated: newly diagnosed GD, antithyroid drugs for less than 3 months. PBMC-extracted RNA yielded the TCR library. Doctors identified Graves' disease using the American Thyroid Association guidelines. The record originates from a study of regulatory T cells in long-lasting Graves disease. With iRepertoire HTBI primers and Arm-PCR of CDR3 regions, TCR beta libraries were built. MiXCR, applied by TCRdb to the multiplex PCR reads, yields one record per CDR3 protein. The sample consists of about 560,000 distinct CDR3 sequences, 16% of them appearing once. This sample was also put to use in a study of T cells in Graves' hyperthyroidism and ophthalmopathy.

This sequence originates from a man aged 18 to 29 with Graves disease. This specimen was peripheral blood mononuclear cells (PBMCs), taken at new diagnosis, from a patient treated with antithyroid drugs.

This CDR3 is CASSYVPQNTEAFF. CDR3 coding DNA: TGTGCCAGCAGTTACGTCCCTCAGAACACTGAAGCTTTCTTT. The chain employs TRBV6-5 and TRBJ1-1; D is undetermined. V gave up 2 bases and J gave up 1 base, with 8 bases separating them. Germline V gene sequence: CDR1 MNHEY, CDR2 SVGAGI. The CDR3 is 14 amino acids.